This TCR beta chain was observed in a study of T cell clonality in common variable immunodeficiency. Only in-frame clones appear in the TCRdb table, and some are missing; sequencing was by immunoSEQ multiplex PCR. This sample comprises some 28,000 clones, none seen once only. Donors gave roughly 5 to 8 ml heparinized peripheral whole blood. Study-level results: Common variable immunodeficiency TCR beta sequences reportedly had fewer deletions and N-nucleotide insertions. The cause of increased CVID clonality remains unclear without subpopulation sequencing.

With 4 bases clipped from V and 5 bases from J, the junction kept 9 bases outside the gene matches. CDR1 and CDR2 from the germline V gene are SQVTM and ANQGSEA. This CDR3 region has 14 residues. This clone has a count of ten or more. Antigen specificity is unknown. The read ends 3 residues before the CDR3 terminus; that terminus is restored from the germline J gene. This sequence was found in a person aged 18-69 years in good health. The chain links TRBV29-1 to TRBJ2-5; 8 positions match TRBD2. Sequenced material: peripheral blood mononuclear cells. This chain's CDR3 is CSVGGGGKFETQYF. The covered CDR3 bases are TGCAGCGTTGGAGGCGGGGGGAAATTCGAGACC.